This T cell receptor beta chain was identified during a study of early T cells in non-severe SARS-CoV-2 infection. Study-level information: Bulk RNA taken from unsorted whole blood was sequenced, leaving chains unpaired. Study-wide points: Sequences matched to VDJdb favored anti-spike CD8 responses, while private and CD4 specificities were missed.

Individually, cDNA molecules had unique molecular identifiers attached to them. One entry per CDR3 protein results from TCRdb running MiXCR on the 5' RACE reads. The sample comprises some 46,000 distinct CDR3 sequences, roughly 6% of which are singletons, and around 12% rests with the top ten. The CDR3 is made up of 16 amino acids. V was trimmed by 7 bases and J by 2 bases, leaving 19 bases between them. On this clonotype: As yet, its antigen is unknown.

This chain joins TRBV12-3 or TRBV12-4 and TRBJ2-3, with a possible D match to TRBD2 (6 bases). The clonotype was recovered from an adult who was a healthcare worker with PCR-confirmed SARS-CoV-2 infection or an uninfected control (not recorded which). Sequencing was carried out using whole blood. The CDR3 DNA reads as TGTGCCAGCACCCCGGTGCTAGGGAGGCTCACAGATACGCAGTATTTT. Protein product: CASTPVLGRLTDTQYF.